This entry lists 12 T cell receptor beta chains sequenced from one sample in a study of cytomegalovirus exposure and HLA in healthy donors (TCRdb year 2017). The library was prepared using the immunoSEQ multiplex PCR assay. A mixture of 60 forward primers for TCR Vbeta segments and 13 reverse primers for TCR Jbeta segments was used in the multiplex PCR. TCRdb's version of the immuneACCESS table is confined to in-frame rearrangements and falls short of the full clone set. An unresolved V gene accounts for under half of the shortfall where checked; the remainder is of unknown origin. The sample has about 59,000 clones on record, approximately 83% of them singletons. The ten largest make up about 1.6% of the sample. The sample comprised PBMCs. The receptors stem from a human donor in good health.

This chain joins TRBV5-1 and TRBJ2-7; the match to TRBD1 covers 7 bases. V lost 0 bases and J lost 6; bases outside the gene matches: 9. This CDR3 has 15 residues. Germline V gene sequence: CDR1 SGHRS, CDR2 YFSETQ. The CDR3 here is CASSLAPTGIGEQYF. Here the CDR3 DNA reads TGCGCCAGCAGCTTGGCCCCGACAGGGATCGGCGAGCAGTACTTC.

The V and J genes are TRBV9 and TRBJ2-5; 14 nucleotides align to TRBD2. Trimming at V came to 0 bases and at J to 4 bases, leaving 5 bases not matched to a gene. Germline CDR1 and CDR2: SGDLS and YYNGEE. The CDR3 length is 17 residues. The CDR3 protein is CASSVGTSGGLVETQYF. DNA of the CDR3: TGTGCCAGCAGCGTAGGGACTAGCGGGGGGTTAGTAGAGACCCAGTACTTC.

Written as DNA, the CDR3 is TGTGCCAGCAGCCAGGACGCTCACAGGGACCTGTATAGCAATCAGCCCCAGCATTTT. The encoded protein is CASSQDAHRDLYSNQPQHF. This chain connects TRBV7-2 to TRBJ1-5, with D possibly being TRBD1 (6 bases). CDR3 length: 19 residues. The germline gives CDR1 SGHTA, CDR2 FQGNSA. V was trimmed by 5 bases and J by 0 bases, leaving 23 bases between them.

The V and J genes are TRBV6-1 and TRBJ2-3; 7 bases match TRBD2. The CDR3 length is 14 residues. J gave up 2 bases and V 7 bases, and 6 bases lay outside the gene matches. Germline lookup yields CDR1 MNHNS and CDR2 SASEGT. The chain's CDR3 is CASTSGLFTDTQYF. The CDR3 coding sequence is TGTGCCAGCACCTCGGGACTATTCACAGATACGCAGTATTTT.

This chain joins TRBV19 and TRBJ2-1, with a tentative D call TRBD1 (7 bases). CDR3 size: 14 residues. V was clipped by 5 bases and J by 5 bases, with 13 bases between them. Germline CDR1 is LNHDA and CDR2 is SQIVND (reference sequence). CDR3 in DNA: TGTGCCAGTAGTGAGCAGGGGGGTAACAATGAGCAGTTCTTC. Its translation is CASSEQGGNNEQFF.

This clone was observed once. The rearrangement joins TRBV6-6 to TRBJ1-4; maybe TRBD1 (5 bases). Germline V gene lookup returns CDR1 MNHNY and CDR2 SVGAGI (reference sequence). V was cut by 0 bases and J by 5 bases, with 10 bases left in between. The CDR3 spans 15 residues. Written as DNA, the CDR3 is TGTGCCAGCAGTTACTCGATTGGGGCGAATGAAAAACTGTTTTTT. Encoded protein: CASSYSIGANEKLFF.

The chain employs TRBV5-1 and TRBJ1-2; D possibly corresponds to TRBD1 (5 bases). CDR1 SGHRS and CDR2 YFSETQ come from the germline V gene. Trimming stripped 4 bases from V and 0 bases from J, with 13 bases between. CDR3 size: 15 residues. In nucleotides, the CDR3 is TGCGCCAGCAGCCGTTACAGGCTAACTAACTATGGCTACACCTTC. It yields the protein CASSRYRLTNYGYTF.

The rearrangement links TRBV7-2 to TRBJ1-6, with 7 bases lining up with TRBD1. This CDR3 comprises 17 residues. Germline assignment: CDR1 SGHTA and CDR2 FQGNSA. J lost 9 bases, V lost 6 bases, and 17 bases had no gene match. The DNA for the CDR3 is TGTGCCAGCAGGTCACGGGACCAACGAACAGGGGTTTCACCCCTCCACTTT. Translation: CASRSRDQRTGVSPLHF.

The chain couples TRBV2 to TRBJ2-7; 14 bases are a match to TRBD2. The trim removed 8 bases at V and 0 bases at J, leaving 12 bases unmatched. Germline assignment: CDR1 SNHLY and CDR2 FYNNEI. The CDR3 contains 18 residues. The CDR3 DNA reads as TGTGCCAGCGCGGTACCGGGACTAGCGGGAGTGCCCTCCTACGAGCAGTACTTC. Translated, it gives CASAVPGLAGVPSYEQYF.

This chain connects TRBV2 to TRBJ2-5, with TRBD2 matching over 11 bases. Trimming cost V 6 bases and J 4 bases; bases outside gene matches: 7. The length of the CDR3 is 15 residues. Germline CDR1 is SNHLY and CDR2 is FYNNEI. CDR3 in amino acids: CASRGTSGAGETQYF. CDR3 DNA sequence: TGTGCCAGCAGAGGGACTAGCGGAGCTGGAGAGACCCAGTACTTC. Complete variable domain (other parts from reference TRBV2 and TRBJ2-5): EPEVTQTPSHQVTQMGQEVILRCVPISNHLYFYWYRQILGQKVEFLVSFYNNEISEKSEIFDDQFSVERPDGSNFTLKIRSTKLEDSAMYFCASRGTSGAGETQYFGPGTRLLVL.

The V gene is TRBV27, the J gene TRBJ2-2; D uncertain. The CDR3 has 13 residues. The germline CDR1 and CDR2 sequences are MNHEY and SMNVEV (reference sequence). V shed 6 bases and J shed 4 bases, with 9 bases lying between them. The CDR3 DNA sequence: TGTGCCAGCAGCCCCCGAGGCACCGGGGAGCTGTTTTTT. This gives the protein CASSPRGTGELFF.

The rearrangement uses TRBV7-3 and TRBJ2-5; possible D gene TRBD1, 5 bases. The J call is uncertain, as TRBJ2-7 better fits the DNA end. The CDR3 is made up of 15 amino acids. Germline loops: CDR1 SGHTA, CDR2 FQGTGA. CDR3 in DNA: TGTGCCAGCAGCCCACAGGTGGGGCCTCACTACGAGCAGTACTTC. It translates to CASSPQVGPHYEQYF.